This entry lists 6 T cell receptor beta chains sequenced from one sample in a study of Ad26.COV2.S vaccination and SARS-CoV-2 variants. Data came from immunoSEQ multiplex PCR; TCRdb stores just in-frame clones and leaves some out. The data contain just over 350,000 clones, about 90% of them singletons. The specimen was peripheral blood, collected after recovery from COVID-19. Receptors originate from a human donor who had recovered from COVID-19.

This chain uses TRBV13 with TRBJ1-3; D remains ambiguous. Trimming left V 0 bases short and J 0 bases short, with 9 bases between. The CDR3 consists of 16 residues. The germline V gene encodes CDR1 PRHDT and CDR2 FYEKMQ (reference sequence). CDR3 in amino acids: CASSLGGSSSGNTIYF. The DNA for the CDR3 is TGTGCCAGCAGCTTAGGAGGGAGTAGCTCTGGAAACACCATATATTTT.

Comments on this clone: One end of the junction fails to match germline, which may point to a read error. The CDR3 loop reads CASNEWSNYGYTF. The CDR3 DNA follows: TGTGCCAGCAATGAATGGAGTAACTATGGCTACACCTTC. The V gene is TRBV6-1, the J gene TRBJ1-2; no clear D gene. The CDR3 loop spans 13 amino acids. The germline gives CDR1 MNHNS, CDR2 SASEGT.

The chain uses TRBV24-1 and TRBJ2-3; no clear D gene. Germline V gives CDR1 KGHDR, CDR2 SFDVKD. With 4 bases removed from V and 2 bases from J, the gap between germline ends came to 6 bases. The CDR3 extends over 13 amino acids. The CDR3 nucleotides are TGTGCCACCAGTGACTCTTTCACAGATACGCAGTATTTT. Its translation: CATSDSFTDTQYF.

V and J are TRBV5-1 and TRBJ2-3, with TRBD1 matching 8 bases. Germline V gives CDR1 SGHRS, CDR2 YFSETQ. The length of the CDR3 is 15 residues. Trimming took 8 bases from V and 3 from J; bases not matched to a gene: 11. The chain's CDR3 is CASAQTDRETDTQYF. The CDR3, as DNA: TGCGCCAGTGCGCAGACGGACAGGGAAACAGATACGCAGTATTTT.

This rearrangement joins TRBV27 to TRBJ2-6, with D perhaps matching TRBD2 (5 bases). Trimming shortened V by 5 bases and J by 1 base, and 6 bases separated the two germline ends. Germline V gives CDR1 MNHEY, CDR2 SMNVEV (reference sequence). The CDR3 totals 14 residues. The CDR3 coding sequence is TGTGCCAGCAGTCCGGGGTCTGGGGCCAACGTCCTGACTTTC. It yields the protein CASSPGSGANVLTF.

The V call is TRBV2, the J call TRBJ1-2; 12 positions match TRBD1. The germline CDR1 and CDR2 sequences are SNHLY and FYNNEI. V lost 6 bases and J lost 7; bases outside the gene matches: 6. This CDR3 has 14 amino acids. The CDR3 nucleotides are TGTGCCAGCAGGCCGGGACAGGGGGCGGGTGGCTACACCTTC. This sequence encodes CASRPGQGAGGYTF. Variable domain in full (rest from reference TRBV2 and TRBJ1-2): EPEVTQTPSHQVTQMGQEVILRCVPISNHLYFYWYRQILGQKVEFLVSFYNNEISEKSEIFDDQFSVERPDGSNFTLKIRSTKLEDSAMYFCASRPGQGAGGYTFGSGTRLTVV.